This is a list of T cell receptor beta chains from one sample in a study of identical twins. TCRdb independently ran MiXCR on the 5' RACE reads; one entry per CDR3 protein. The data hold some 270,000 distinct CDR3 sequences, with around 8% observed a single time. In addition, the sample was reused for a study of yellow fever vaccine responses in identical twins.

The sequenced sample consisted of CD8+ T cells sorted from blood. These receptors were obtained from a woman aged 18-29 years in good health. The CDR3 runs from the conserved cysteine through the conserved F or W. The order of the fields is J gene, V gene, D gene, clone size, CDR3 DNA, CDR3 protein. The D gene is left open where the match is weak. Only some rows state a clone size, as once, few, many or a class for expanded clones.

TRBJ2-3 TRBV24-1 - few TGTGCCACCAGTGATCCATGGGGTACAGATACGCAGTATTTT CATSDPWGTDTQYF
TRBJ2-7 TRBV3-1 - few TGTGCCAGCAGCCAAATCGACGGCAGCTCCTACGAGCAGTACTTC CASSQIDGSSYEQYF
TRBJ2-1 TRBV4-3 - many TGCGCCAGCAGCCCATCCCGGGAGCGGGATGAGCAGTTCTTC CASSPSRERDEQFF
TRBJ1-1 TRBV11-2 - - TGTGCCAGCAGCCGGACGGACACTGAAGCTTTCTTT CASSRTDTEAFF
TRBJ2-1 TRBV7-2 TRBD2 - TGTGCCAGCATAGGGACTAGCGGGGTCAGTGAGCAGTTCTTC CASIGTSGVSEQFF
TRBJ2-2 TRBV5-1 - few TGCGCCAGCAGCTTGGTTCAGGGTGAATACACCGGGGAGCTGTTTTTT CASSLVQGEYTGELFF
TRBJ2-7 TRBV27 TRBD1 few TGTGCCAGCAGACTCAGGACAGGGGGACCCTACGAGCAGTACTTC CASRLRTGGPYEQYF
TRBJ2-7 TRBV3-1 - many TGTGCCAGCAGCCACCTCCAGGTCCTAGGATACGAGCAGTACTTC CASSHLQVLGYEQYF
TRBJ1-5 TRBV5-5 - - TGTGCCAGCAGCTCAGACAGGTGGGGTCGAGAGCCCCAGCATTTT CASSSDRWGREPQHF
TRBJ2-7 TRBV4-3 TRBD2 - TGCGCCAGCAGCCAATTCCAGGGAGGGTACGAGCAGTACTTC CASSQFQGGYEQYF
TRBJ1-1 TRBV29-1 - many TGCAGCGTTGAAGGTCGAGGCAGGGAACCCCTGAACACTGAAGCTTTCTTT CSVEGRGREPLNTEAFF
TRBJ2-7 TRBV7-2 TRBD1 - TGTGCCAGCAGCTTAGCTGGGGACAGGGCCTCCTACGAGCAGTACTTC CASSLAGDRASYEQYF
TRBJ2-7 TRBV14 - - TGTGCCAGCAGCCTATCGGACCTCTACGAGCAGTACTTC CASSLSDLYEQYF
TRBJ2-3 TRBV7-2 TRBD2 few TGTGCCAGCAGCTTAGTGGTAGCGGGAGGGACAGATACGCAGTATTTT CASSLVVAGGTDTQYF
TRBJ1-1 TRBV29-1 - - TGCAGCGTCCTATCGACAGAGGGGACTCTCGGGGCTTTCTTT CSVLSTEGTLGAFF
TRBJ2-1 TRBV29-1 TRBD2 many TGCAGCTACGAGCTAGCGGGGGGGGAGCAGTTCTTC CSYELAGGEQFF
TRBJ1-2 TRBV7-6 TRBD1 - TGTGCCAGCAGCAAAACAGGGGTGGATGGCTACACCTTC CASSKTGVDGYTF
TRBJ2-7 TRBV4-3 - - TGCGCCAGCAGCCAAGATACAGACGGGACCTACGAGCAGTACTTC CASSQDTDGTYEQYF
TRBJ2-7 TRBV29-1 - many TGCAGCGTCGGCGGTCAGGGGTACTCCTACGAGCAGTACTTC CSVGGQGYSYEQYF
TRBJ2-7 TRBV18 TRBD1 - TGTGCCAGCTGTCTATCGACAGGGTCTGTTTACGAGCAGTACTTC CASCLSTGSVYEQYF
TRBJ2-7 TRBV4-3 TRBD1 few TGCGCCAGCAGCCAGGACACAGGGGTTAGCCCTTCCTACGAGCAGTACTTC CASSQDTGVSPSYEQYF
TRBJ2-3 TRBV2 TRBD2 - TGTGCCAGCAGTGAAGCGCTAGCGGGAGGGTCGGCTAGCACAGATACGCAGTATTTT CASSEALAGGSASTDTQYF
TRBJ2-1 TRBV7-8 TRBD2 - TGTGCCAGCAGCTCCTGGACTAGCGGGGATACAAATGAGCAGTTCTTC CASSSWTSGDTNEQFF
TRBJ2-1 TRBV28 - - TGTGCCAGCCAGACACACGGGATCCCCAATGAGCAGTTCTTC CASQTHGIPNEQFF
TRBJ2-4 TRBV14 TRBD1 few TGTGCCAGCAGCCAAGCTAGGGGGCGAGGAAAGGGGGTTTCTGCGCGCAACATTCAGTACTTC CASSQARGRGKGVSARNIQYF
TRBJ2-7 TRBV6-1 - few TGTGCCAGCAGTGACCCTACCTACGAGCAGTACTTC CASSDPTYEQYF
TRBJ2-2 TRBV25-1 - once TGTGCCAGCAGTGCGGACGGGATTGGCGGGGAGCTGTTTTTT CASSADGIGGELFF
TRBJ1-5 TRBV6-5 - few TGTGCCAGCAGTTACTCGGAGGGAAGTCAGCCCCAGCATTTT CASSYSEGSQPQHF